These 31 T cell receptor beta chains were sequenced from one sample in a study of shared clonotypes between healthy human individuals. TCRdb's copy holds only in-frame clones and misses some; the assay was immunoSEQ multiplex PCR. The repertoire has hundreds of thousands of clones, approximately 80% of them found once; the top ten carry around 13%. The sample consisted of PBMCs. Source of these receptors: a woman aged 40-49 years in good health. Some clones in this sample may be carry-over from other donors' samples.

For this clone: Other DNA variants within this sample encode the same CDR3. The chain recombines TRBV7-6 with TRBJ1-5; D call uncertain. Trimming stripped 5 bases from V and 7 bases from J, with 9 bases between. Germline V gene lookup returns CDR1 SGHVS and CDR2 FNYEAQ. The CDR3 spans 12 residues. In DNA, the CDR3 is TGTGCCAGCAGCCCTCCAGGACAGCCCCAGCATTTT. Its translation is CASSPPGQPQHF.

Notes on this clone: Just one base apart from a much larger clone, this may be a read error. V is TRBV7-3 and J is TRBJ1-3; D unclear. The CDR3 contains 14 residues. The germline CDR1 and CDR2 sequences are SGHTA and FQGTGA. The V gene lost 2 bases and the J gene lost 0 bases, with 5 bases spanning the gap. The CDR3 nucleotides are TGTGCCAGCAGCTTAGGGTACTCTGGAAACACCATATATTTT. It specifies CASSLGYSGNTIYF. The whole variable domain, filled in from reference TRBV7-3 and TRBJ1-3, reads GAGVSQTPSNKVTEKGKYVELRCDPISGHTALYWYRQSLGQGPEFLIYFQGTGAADDSGLPNDRFFAVRPEGSVSTLKIQRTERGDSAVYLCASSLGYSGNTIYFGEGSWLTVV.

This chain links TRBV9 with TRBJ1-3, with a tentative D call TRBD1 (5 bases). CDR1 and CDR2 from the germline V gene are SGDLS and YYNGEE. The CDR3 runs 15 residues. The V end lost 5 bases, the J end lost 2 bases, and 14 bases lay between the germline ends. Here the CDR3 reads CASSPRMGAGNTIYF. Written as DNA, the CDR3 is TGTGCCAGCAGTCCCCGGATGGGGGCTGGAAACACCATATATTTT.

This sequence joins TRBV6-9 and TRBJ2-2; TRBD2 aligns across 7 bases. The CDR3 has 16 amino acids. Trimming removed 2 bases from V and 1 base from J; junction bases left unmatched: 4. Germline values: CDR1 MNHGY, CDR2 SVAAGI. In DNA form, the CDR3 reads TGTGCCAGCAGTTATAGGACTAGAATGAACACCGGGGAGCTGTTTTTT. This gives the protein CASSYRTRMNTGELFF.

This clone was picked up a small number of times. The chain carries TRBV29-1 and TRBJ1-5, with D tentatively TRBD1 (6 bases). This CDR3 has 12 amino acids. The germline V and J ends were trimmed by 7 bases and 2 bases, with 9 bases remaining between them. Germline V gene lookup returns CDR1 SQVTM and CDR2 ANQGSEA. In nucleotides, the CDR3 is TGCAGCGCCCGACAGGGCAATCAGCCCCAGCATTTT. Its translation is CSARQGNQPQHF.

On this clone: A far larger clone is a single base away, which makes a read error likely. The same CDR3 can be traced to other DNA sequences in this sample. The rearrangement links TRBV28 to TRBJ2-7, with D perhaps TRBD1 (5 bases). This CDR3 comprises 12 residues. Per germline, CDR1 MDHEN and CDR2 SYDVKM. V lost 2 bases and J 4 bases, leaving 6 bases between the germline ends. CDR3 in amino acids: CASSLRGYEQYF. In nucleotides, the CDR3 is TGTGCCAGCAGTTTAAGGGGATACGAGCAGTACTTC.

The chain employs TRBV7-3 and TRBJ2-3; D is perhaps TRBD1 (5 bases). Germline CDR1 and CDR2: SGHTA and FQGTGA. The CDR3 runs to 15 residues. V lost 0 bases to trimming and J lost 6 bases, with 13 bases between them. The DNA of the CDR3 is TGTGCCAGCAGCTTAACGGGCCAGGGCGCGGATACGCAGTATTTT. This translates into CASSLTGQGADTQYF.

This rearrangement joins TRBV5-1 to TRBJ2-1; no clear D gene. The CDR3 contains 15 residues. V lost 0 bases, J lost 0 bases, and 7 bases lay in between. The germline gives CDR1 SGHRS, CDR2 YFSETQ. The CDR3 loop is CASSLAMGSYNEQFF. CDR3 coding DNA: TGCGCCAGCAGCTTGGCGATGGGCTCCTACAATGAGCAGTTCTTC.

This clone appeared many times. The CDR3 sequence is CASSERLWETQYF. In DNA, the CDR3 is TGCGCCAGCAGTGAGAGGCTGTGGGAGACCCAGTACTTC. The chain employs TRBV10-1 and TRBJ2-5; the D is unclear. This CDR3 has 13 residues. Trimming stripped 2 bases from V and 5 bases from J, with 9 bases between. Germline V gene lookup returns CDR1 WNHNN and CDR2 SYGVQD (reference sequence).

The gene calls are TRBV28 and TRBJ2-3; D uncertain. This CDR3 comprises 14 residues. CDR1 and CDR2 from the germline V gene are MDHEN and SYDVKM. The V end was cut by 5 bases, the J end by 2 bases, with 11 bases between. This chain's CDR3 is CASSGRRITDTQYF. In nucleotides, the CDR3 is TGTGCCAGCAGTGGTAGGCGGATCACAGATACGCAGTATTTT.

This clone turned up a few times. Other DNA sequences in this sample translate to the same CDR3. This chain links TRBV7-7 with TRBJ2-5; perhaps TRBD1 as D (5 bases). In germline, CDR1 is SSHAT, CDR2 FNYEAQ (reference sequence). The V end was cut by 5 bases, the J end by 4 bases, with 11 bases between. This CDR3 is 13 amino acids long. CDR3 nucleotides: TGTGCCAGCAGCCCAGGGCTTGGAGAGACCCAGTACTTC. Protein: CASSPGLGETQYF.

CDR3 residues: CASRVDRGVSYEQYF. The CDR3 DNA is TGTGCCAGCAGGGTTGACAGGGGAGTTTCCTACGAGCAGTACTTC. This sequence joins TRBV6-5 and TRBJ2-7, with TRBD1 matching 8 bases. V trimming: 6 bases; J trimming: 1 base; junction bases outside the gene matches: 8. The CDR3 is 15 amino acids. The germline V gene encodes CDR1 MNHEY and CDR2 SVGAGI.

Note on this clone: Other DNA sequences from this sample encode an identical CDR3 as well. The rearrangement joins TRBV7-2 to TRBJ2-7, with 10 positions matching TRBD2. Trimming cost V 5 bases and J 1 base; bases outside gene matches: 5. The germline V gene has CDR1 SGHTA and CDR2 FQGNSA. The CDR3 loop spans 15 amino acids. The CDR3 here is CASSASSGSSYEQYF. The CDR3 DNA reads TGTGCCAGCAGCGCCTCTAGCGGGAGTTCCTACGAGCAGTACTTC.

This chain joins TRBV7-8 and TRBJ1-5; the D gene is possibly TRBD1 (6 bases). The CDR3 contains 15 residues. CDR1 is SGHVS, CDR2 FQNEAQ, per germline. V dropped 1 base and J dropped 4 bases, with 11 bases sitting between them. CDR3 protein: CASSLEGVSNQPQHF. In nucleotides, the CDR3 is TGTGCCAGCAGCTTAGAGGGGGTGTCTAATCAGCCCCAGCATTTT. Looking up the rest from reference TRBV7-8 and TRBJ1-5 gives the full variable domain: GAGVSQSPRYKVAKRGQDVALRCDPISGHVSLFWYQQALGQGPEFLTYFQNEAQLDKSGLPSDRFFAERPEGSVSTLKIQRTQQEDSAVYLCASSLEGVSNQPQHFGDGTRLSIL.

V gene TRBV4-3 combines with J gene TRBJ1-2, with 9 bases fitting TRBD1. Germline CDR1 is LGHNA and CDR2 is YSLEER. With V trimmed by 1 base and J by 1 base, 7 bases remained unmatched. The CDR3 is 17 amino acids. This CDR3 is CASSQGGTGGLNYGYTF. CDR3 bases: TGCGCCAGCAGCCAAGGAGGAACAGGGGGCCTTAACTATGGCTACACCTTC.

A single count supports this clone. The CDR3: CASSPGGTQYF. CDR3 DNA sequence: TGTGCCAGCAGCCCCGGGGGTACGCAGTATTTT. The chain couples TRBV5-8 to TRBJ2-3; maybe TRBD2 (6 bases). Germline V gene lookup returns CDR1 SGHTS and CDR2 YDEGEE. The V and J ends lost 4 bases and 8 bases respectively, with 8 bases between them. This CDR3 has 11 amino acids.

The chain is built from TRBV30 and TRBJ2-7; D is undetermined. The CDR3 extends over 13 amino acids. V shed 1 base and J shed 3 bases, with 10 bases lying between them. Germline lookup yields CDR1 GTSNPN and CDR2 SVGIG (reference sequence). The chain's CDR3 is CAWSAAGYYEQYF. The CDR3 DNA sequence: TGTGCCTGGAGTGCTGCCGGATACTACGAGCAGTACTTC. Looking up the rest from reference TRBV30 and TRBJ2-7 gives the full variable domain: SQTIHQWPATLVQPVGSPLSLECTVEGTSNPNLYWYRQAAGRGLQLLFYSVGIGQISSEVPQNLSASRPQDRQFILSSKKLLLSDSGFYLCAWSAAGYYEQYFGPGTRLTVT.

V usage is TRBV27 and J usage is TRBJ2-7; D unclear. The ends were cut back, 5 bases at V and 6 bases at J, with 14 bases in the middle. This CDR3 has 13 amino acids. CDR1 is MNHEY, CDR2 SMNVEV, per germline (reference sequence). CDR3 coding DNA: TGTGCCAGCAGTGCCCCTCGAGACGCCGAGCAGTACTTC. Protein: CASSAPRDAEQYF.

The chain couples TRBV11-2 to TRBJ2-5; D remains unclear. Germline V gene data show CDR1 as SGHAT and CDR2 as FQNNGV. This CDR3 has 13 amino acids. V was pared by 3 bases and J by 5 bases, with 10 bases between. CDR3 bases: TGTGCCAGCAGCTTCGGACCCCCGGAGACCCAGTACTTC. Amino acid sequence: CASSFGPPETQYF.

The V and J genes are TRBV4-3 and TRBJ2-7; 8 bases line up with TRBD2. This CDR3 spans 16 amino acids. V shed 0 bases and J 8 bases; nucleotides not matched to a gene: 12. Germline V CDR1 and CDR2: LGHNA, YSLEER. This CDR3 reads CASSQDSLAGTTQQYF. The CDR3 DNA is TGCGCCAGCAGCCAAGATTCCCTAGCGGGCACTACGCAGCAGTACTTC.

As concerns this clone: A much larger clone lies a single base off, so this may be a read error. The chain combines TRBV5-1 with TRBJ2-7; 7 bases fit TRBD1. This CDR3 contains 15 residues. Germline CDR1 reads SGHRS; CDR2 reads YFSETQ. The CDR3 here is CASSHRDSSSHEQYF. CDR3 bases: TGCGCCAGCAGCCATCGGGACAGTAGCTCCCACGAGCAGTACTTC.

The chain links TRBV11-2 to TRBJ1-2; TRBD1 might be the D (6 bases). Germline values: CDR1 SGHAT, CDR2 FQNNGV. Trimming left V 5 bases short and J 6 bases short, with 19 bases between. The CDR3 is made up of 15 amino acids. CDR3 nucleotides: TGTGCCAGCAGCCCTGTGAAACAGGGTTTTGATGGCTACACCTTC. Translation gives CASSPVKQGFDGYTF.

The chain uses TRBV18 and TRBJ2-7; D remains unclear. Trimming cost V 3 bases and J 4 bases, with 10 bases left between them. From germline, CDR1 is KGHSH and CDR2 LQKENI. This CDR3 comprises 13 residues. The CDR3 DNA sequence: TGTGCCAGCTCACCCTTGTCAGTTTACGAGCAGTACTTC. Amino acid sequence: CASSPLSVYEQYF.

The chain has TRBV6-1 and TRBJ2-7; D possibly corresponds to TRBD1 (6 bases). The CDR3 is 14 amino acids. The V end lost 1 base, the J end lost 12 bases, and 19 bases lay between the germline ends. Germline values: CDR1 MNHNS, CDR2 SASEGT. The CDR3 DNA reads as TGTGCCAGCAGTGAAGTCACGGACACAGGGAGATGGTACTTC. It translates to CASSEVTDTGRWYF.

Only one count was recorded for this clone. This sequence joins TRBV15 and TRBJ1-1; possible D gene TRBD1, 6 bases. This CDR3 spans 14 amino acids. Trimming cost V 1 base and J 3 bases, with 9 bases left between them. Germline assignment: CDR1 LNHNV and CDR2 YYDKDF (reference sequence). CDR3 region: CATSRGTDYTEAFF. The CDR3 coding sequence is TGTGCCACCAGCAGAGGGACAGACTACACTGAAGCTTTCTTT.

The J gene is TRBJ2-1, the V gene TRBV5-1; D is ambiguous. V lost 3 bases, J lost 5 bases, and 6 bases lay in between. The CDR3 is made up of 12 amino acids. CDR1 is SGHRS, CDR2 YFSETQ, per germline. CDR3 in DNA: TGCGCCAGCAGCTCTCAAGACAATGAGCAGTTCTTC. Residues: CASSSQDNEQFF.

The V call is TRBV28, the J call TRBJ1-1; D might be TRBD1 (6 bases). V was shortened by 7 bases and J by 1 base, with 16 bases between the two germline ends. CDR3 length: 15 amino acids. Germline CDR1 reads MDHEN; CDR2 reads SYDVKM. As DNA, the CDR3 is TGTGCCAGCAACGCCCCCGGGACAAGGAACACTGAAGCTTTCTTT. It codes for CASNAPGTRNTEAFF.

This clone was found a few times. This chain joins TRBV7-2 and TRBJ2-3, with 10 bases that match TRBD2. The CDR3 runs 16 residues. Losses at the gene ends were 6 bases for V and 1 base for J; bases not matched to a gene: 7. In germline, CDR1 is SGHTA, CDR2 FQGNSA. The CDR3 here is CASRHTSGAGTDTQYF. CDR3 DNA sequence: TGTGCCAGCAGACACACTAGCGGGGCCGGCACAGATACGCAGTATTTT.

This clone was seen only a few times. V and J are TRBV28 and TRBJ1-4; 7 bases fit TRBD1. V lost 3 bases, J lost 3 bases, and 4 bases stayed unmatched. The CDR3 has 15 residues. Per germline, CDR1 MDHEN and CDR2 SYDVKM. CDR3 loop: CASSLGDRSNEKLFF. The CDR3 nucleotides read TGTGCCAGCAGTTTGGGGGACAGATCTAATGAAAAACTGTTTTTT.

The chain recombines TRBV7-2 with TRBJ2-7, with 9 bases that match TRBD2. J was trimmed by 2 bases and V by 2 bases; bases with no gene match: 4. The CDR3 length is 15 residues. CDR1 and CDR2 (germline): SGHTA, FQGNSA. The CDR3 spells CASSLSSGGTYEQYF. In DNA form, the CDR3 reads TGTGCCAGCAGCTTATCCAGCGGGGGGACCTACGAGCAGTACTTC.

The rearrangement links TRBV4-2 to TRBJ1-1; perhaps TRBD1 as D (5 bases). The CDR3 spans 15 residues. V dropped 1 base and J dropped 1 base, with 10 bases sitting between them. Germline V gene data show CDR1 as LGHNA and CDR2 as YNFKEQ. In nucleotides, the CDR3 is TGTGCCAGCAGCCAAGTTAGCAGGGAGAACACTGAAGCTTTCTTT. Translated: CASSQVSRENTEAFF.